This TCR beta chain is drawn from a study of cytomegalovirus exposure and HLA in healthy donors. Points on this clone: What it binds is unknown.

Overall study results and limits: Researchers left out some V segments, among them TRBV6-2 and TRBV6-3, as indistinguishable.

Primers included in the PCR were 60 Vbeta and 13 Jbeta primers. The data were produced by immunoSEQ multiplex PCR, yet TCRdb's version contains in-frame clones alone and is incomplete. The data contain some 140,000 clones, over 65% of them singletons. This CDR3 spans 14 amino acids. CDR1 is KGHSH, CDR2 LQKENI, per germline. The V and J ends lost 3 bases and 3 bases respectively, with 12 bases between them. The sequencing input was PBMCs. The J gene is TRBJ2-7, the V gene TRBV18; D is perhaps TRBD1 (6 bases). This receptor was obtained from a man aged 50 to 60 in good health and CMV-seronegative. CDR3 residues: CASSPPTGYYEQYF. The CDR3 bases are TGTGCCAGCTCACCTCCTACAGGGTACTACGAGCAGTACTTC.